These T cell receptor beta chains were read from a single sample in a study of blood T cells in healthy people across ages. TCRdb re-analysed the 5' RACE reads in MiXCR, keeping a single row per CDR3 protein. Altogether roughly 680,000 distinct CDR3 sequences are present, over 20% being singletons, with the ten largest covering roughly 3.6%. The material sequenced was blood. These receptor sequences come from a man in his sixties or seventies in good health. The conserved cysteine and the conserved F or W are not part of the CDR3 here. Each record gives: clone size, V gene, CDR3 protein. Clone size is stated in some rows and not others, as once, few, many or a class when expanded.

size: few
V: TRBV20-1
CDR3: SARDVGQGAYEQY

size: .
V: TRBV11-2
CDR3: ASSLGSAGNTIY

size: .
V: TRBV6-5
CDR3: ASSKSGTHYEQY

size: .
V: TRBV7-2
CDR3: ASRPNGGAPETQY

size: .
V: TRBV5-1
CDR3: ASSRTSGTNEQF

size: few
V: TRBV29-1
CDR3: SVGSPKETQY

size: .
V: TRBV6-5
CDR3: ASSSGLYYEQY

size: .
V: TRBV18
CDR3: ASSPNRQGNQPQH

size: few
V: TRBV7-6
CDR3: ASSLADRGRETQY

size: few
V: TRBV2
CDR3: ASSELRGHNEQF

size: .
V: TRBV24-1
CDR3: ATPRYEQY

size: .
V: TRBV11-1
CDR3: ASSPRTGPESGAIYNEQF

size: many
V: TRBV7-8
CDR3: ASSLSTGGEQY

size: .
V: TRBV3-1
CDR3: ASSRSRGNEQF

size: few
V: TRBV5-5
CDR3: ASSGGLALNEQF

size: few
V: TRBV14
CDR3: ASSQYHGSAYEQY

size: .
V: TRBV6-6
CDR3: ASSYLSGTYEQY

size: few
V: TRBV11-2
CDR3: ASSRGTTRGLYHEQF

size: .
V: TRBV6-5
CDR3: ASSYSPQY

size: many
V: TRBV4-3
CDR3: ASSPWTSESTDTQY

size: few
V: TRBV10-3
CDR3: AISESDEQF

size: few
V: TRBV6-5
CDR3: ASRKTSVDYYEQY

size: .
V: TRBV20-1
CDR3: SARLAGGGEQY

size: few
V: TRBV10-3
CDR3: AISDKVSYEQY

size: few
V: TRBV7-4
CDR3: ASSSARDREINQPQH

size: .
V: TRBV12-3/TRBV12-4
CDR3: ASSTQGHNSPLH

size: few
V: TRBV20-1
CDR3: SATYKPSRMDQY

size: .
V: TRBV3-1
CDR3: ASSKDWRGQF

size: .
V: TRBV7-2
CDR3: ASSLVHVNTEAF

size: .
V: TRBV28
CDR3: ASSGGGLASDEQF

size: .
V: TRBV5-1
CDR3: ASSLGDRSQETQY

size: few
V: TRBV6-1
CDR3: ASRRERGTQY

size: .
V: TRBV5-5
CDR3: ASSLISGSSYNEQF

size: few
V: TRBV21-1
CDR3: ASSLSLILRTDPYEQY

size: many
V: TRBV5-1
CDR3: ASSWTSGGSDTQY

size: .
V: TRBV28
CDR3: ASSLRGGRTGEQY

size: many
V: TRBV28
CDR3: ASSLVGPREGRAEQF

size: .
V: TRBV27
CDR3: ASSRGTNANTGELF

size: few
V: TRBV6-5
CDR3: ASSNNAGVNEQF

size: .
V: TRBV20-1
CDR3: SAGPRDIQY